Below, 8 T cell receptor beta chains from the same sample are listed, as sequenced in a study of technical replicates of blood from a few donors. The table came from immunoSEQ multiplex PCR; TCRdb's copy has only in-frame clones and leaves some out. The sample contains some 13,000 clones, roughly 94% of which appear only once. The sequencing sample was made of PBMCs. These receptors came from a human donor in good health.

This clone was seen a single time. The rearrangement links TRBV6-5 to TRBJ1-2, with 7 bases matching TRBD1. Germline CDR1 and CDR2: MNHEY and SVGAGI. J was trimmed by 2 bases and V by 6 bases; bases with no gene match: 6. CDR3 length: 14 amino acids. The CDR3 protein is CASSPGQMNYGYTF. The CDR3 region has the DNA TGTGCCAGCAGCCCGGGACAGATGAACTATGGCTACACCTTC.

The chain has TRBV5-5 and TRBJ2-3; D is possibly TRBD1 (6 bases). The CDR3 is made up of 12 amino acids. V was clipped by 2 bases and J by 5 bases, with 6 bases between them. Per the germline V gene, CDR1 is SGHKS and CDR2 is YYEKEE (reference sequence). CDR3 sequence (DNA): TGTGCCAGCAGCTTACAGGGAGATACGCAGTATTTT. Translated: CASSLQGDTQYF.

This chain joins TRBV27 and TRBJ1-5; the D gene is possibly TRBD1 (5 bases). There are 14 residues in the CDR3. Germline-derived CDR1 and CDR2 are MNHEY and SMNVEV (reference sequence). Deletions cut 2 bases from V and 3 bases from J, with 8 bases between. CDR3 sequence (DNA): TGTGCCAGCAGTTTAGACAGATTCAATCAGCCCCAGCATTTT. It translates to CASSLDRFNQPQHF.

The V gene is TRBV4-1, the J gene TRBJ2-3; tentatively, D is TRBD1 (6 bases). The CDR3 runs 15 residues. The V end lost 3 bases, the J end lost 5 bases, and 15 bases lay between the germline ends. Germline loops: CDR1 MGHRA, CDR2 YSYEKL. The CDR3 reads CASSHQGIAEDTQYF. CDR3 coding DNA: TGCGCCAGCAGCCACCAGGGGATAGCTGAAGATACGCAGTATTTT.

In its sample, this clone was seen once. The gene calls are TRBV7-2 and TRBJ2-5, with a possible D match to TRBD1 (6 bases). Germline CDR1 reads SGHTA; CDR2 reads FQGNSA. V shed 5 bases and J shed 1 base, with 14 bases lying between them. This CDR3 spans 15 amino acids. The CDR3 spells CASSRQRGGQETQYF. CDR3 sequence (DNA): TGTGCCAGCAGCCGGCAGAGAGGGGGCCAAGAGACCCAGTACTTC.

The gene calls are TRBV19 and TRBJ2-7; 11 bases line up with TRBD2. J was trimmed by 0 bases and V by 3 bases; bases with no gene match: 7. Germline CDR1 reads LNHDA; CDR2 reads SQIVND (reference sequence). The CDR3 loop spans 17 amino acids. The CDR3 reads CASSIEVTSGISYEQYF. The CDR3 coding sequence is TGTGCCAGTAGTATCGAGGTGACTAGCGGGATCTCCTACGAGCAGTACTTC.

J is TRBJ1-5 and V is TRBV27, with 11 positions matching TRBD1. CDR1 and CDR2 (germline): MNHEY, SMNVEV (reference sequence). This CDR3 is 17 amino acids long. V gave up 0 bases and J gave up 7 bases; unmatched junction bases: 8. The CDR3 region is CASSLSIGQGAQQPQHF. The DNA of the CDR3 is TGTGCCAGCAGTTTATCGATCGGACAGGGGGCCCAACAGCCCCAGCATTTT.

The chain links TRBV9 to TRBJ2-1, with TRBD2 matching 13 bases. The CDR3 is 15 residues long. Germline trimming cut 6 bases from V and 2 bases from J; bases unmatched to any gene: 2. Germline values: CDR1 SGDLS, CDR2 YYNGEE. CDR3 region: CASMGTSGTYNEQFF. The CDR3 DNA follows: TGTGCCAGCATGGGGACTAGCGGGACCTACAATGAGCAGTTCTTC.